This entry lists 29 T cell receptor beta chains sequenced from one sample in a study of T cell responses to AZD1222 COVID-19 vaccine. Clones were sequenced by immunoSEQ multiplex PCR, and TCRdb holds only the in-frame ones, with some missing. Here the sample spans some 25,000 clones, about 85% being singletons. This material consisted of peripheral blood, taken 28 days after the second AZD1222 dose. Receptor source: an adult who received the AZD1222 COVID-19 vaccine.

This clone was recorded only once. The rearrangement joins TRBV5-1 to TRBJ1-6, with D possibly being TRBD1 (6 bases). The V and J ends lost 4 bases and 2 bases respectively, with 13 bases between them. The germline V gene has CDR1 SGHRS and CDR2 YFSETQ. The CDR3 runs to 16 residues. CDR3 protein: CASSPSGATYNSPLHF. DNA of the CDR3: TGCGCCAGCAGCCCCTCGGGGGCGACCTATAATTCACCCCTCCACTTT.

V is TRBV21-1 and J is TRBJ1-2; the table's D call, TRBD1, was not checked against the DNA. TRBV21-1 is listed as a pseudogene. The CDR3 is made up of 15 amino acids. The CDR3 region is CASSNPTARHNGYTF. The DNA of the CDR3 is TGTGCCAGCAGCAACCCCACCGCCAGACACAATGGCTACACCTTC.

V usage is TRBV9 and J usage is TRBJ1-3, with no clear D. Germline V gene lookup returns CDR1 SGDLS and CDR2 YYNGEE. V was clipped by 0 bases and J by 2 bases, with 9 bases between them. This CDR3 is built from 15 residues. In DNA form, the CDR3 reads TGTGCCAGCAGCGTAGCTACAAGCCCTGGAAACACCATATATTTT. This translates into CASSVATSPGNTIYF.

The V and J genes are TRBV2 and TRBJ2-3, with D perhaps TRBD2 (6 bases). Trimming took 6 bases from V and 4 from J, leaving 8 bases between them. Germline CDR1 is SNHLY and CDR2 is FYNNEI. CDR3 size: 12 residues. CDR3 protein: CASRGEADTQYF. CDR3 nucleotide sequence: TGTGCCAGCAGGGGGGAGGCAGATACGCAGTATTTT.

The CDR3 sequence is CASIGNPTGELFF. The DNA for the CDR3 is TGTGCCAGCATCGGGAATCCCACCGGGGAGCTGTTTTTT. The chain joins TRBV2 to TRBJ2-2, with D possibly matching TRBD2 (5 bases). CDR3 length equals 13 residues. In germline, CDR1 is SNHLY, CDR2 FYNNEI. Trimming stripped 7 bases from V and 4 bases from J, with 10 bases between.

The chain has TRBV6-1 and TRBJ2-1, with 10 bases matching TRBD2. This CDR3 is built from 17 residues. Germline CDR1 reads MNHNS; CDR2 reads SASEGT. The J segment lost 3 bases and the V segment lost 4 bases, leaving 9 bases of the junction unmatched. The CDR3: CASSGKSGGAFYNEQFF. The CDR3 nucleotides read TGTGCCAGCAGTGGGAAGAGCGGGGGGGCCTTCTACAATGAGCAGTTCTTC.

The chain couples TRBV28 to TRBJ2-2; the D gene could be TRBD1 or TRBD2 (5 bases each). CDR1 is MDHEN and CDR2 is SYDVKM in the germline V gene. CDR3 length: 12 residues. V gave up 11 bases and J gave up 6 bases, with 13 bases separating them. DNA of the CDR3: TGTGCCGGCCAGGGACCATCCGGGGAGCTGTTTTTT. Amino acid sequence: CAGQGPSGELFF.

This clone is a singleton in its sample. This chain links TRBV5-1 with TRBJ1-2, with 8 nucleotides matching TRBD1. Unmatched junction bases numbered 5, after V lost 4 bases and J lost 0 bases. Germline values: CDR1 SGHRS, CDR2 YFSETQ. The CDR3 consists of 15 residues. The DNA for the CDR3 is TGCGCCAGCAGCACAGGACAGGGAGCTAACTATGGCTACACCTTC. Residues: CASSTGQGANYGYTF. The full variable domain, in which reference TRBV5-1 and TRBJ1-2 provide the parts outside the CDR3, is KAGVTQTPRYLIKTRGQQVTLSCSPISGHRSVSWYQQTPGQGLQFLFEYFSETQRNKGNFPGRFSGRQFSNSRSEMNVSTLELGDSALYLCASSTGQGANYGYTFGSGTRLTVV.

The CDR3 is CASSLGGISYNEQFF. The CDR3 nucleotides read TGCGCCAGCAGCTTGGGTGGCATCTCCTACAATGAGCAGTTCTTC. The genes are TRBV5-1 and TRBJ2-1, with unresolved D. From germline, CDR1 is SGHRS and CDR2 YFSETQ. This CDR3 has 15 amino acids. V lost 0 bases to trimming and J lost 0 bases, with 7 bases between them.

The chain uses TRBV6-5 and TRBJ1-2, with 8 bases matching TRBD1. The CDR3 length is 12 residues. CDR1 is MNHEY and CDR2 is SVGAGI in the germline V gene. V dropped 6 bases and J dropped 5; count of bases not matched to a gene: 2. CDR3 amino acids: CASRQGGYGYTF. For the CDR3, the DNA is TGTGCCAGCAGACAGGGGGGGTATGGCTACACCTTC.

The gene calls are TRBV5-1 and TRBJ2-2; the match to TRBD2 covers 10 bases. Germline lookup yields CDR1 SGHRS and CDR2 YFSETQ. Unmatched junction bases numbered 16, after V lost 9 bases and J lost 5 bases. The CDR3 runs 17 residues. The CDR3 coding sequence is TGCGCCACCACAAACACCGGACTAGCGGCTTCTACCGGGGAGCTGTTTTTT. This translates into CATTNTGLAASTGELFF.

The J gene is TRBJ2-7, the V gene TRBV12-3 or TRBV12-4; D may be TRBD1 or TRBD2 (5 bases each). The CDR3 is made up of 13 amino acids. V was clipped by 6 bases and J by 2 bases, with 11 bases between them. The CDR3 DNA is TGTGCCAGCAGCTGGGACGTTACCTACGAGCAGTACTTC. Translated: CASSWDVTYEQYF.

The chain recombines TRBV5-4 with TRBJ2-7; TRBD1 matches 7 bases. CDR3 length: 15 amino acids. Germline V lookup: CDR1 SGHNT, CDR2 YYREEE (reference sequence). Germline trimming cut 0 bases from V and 5 bases from J; bases unmatched to any gene: 8. The CDR3 here is CASSLAGTDEDEQYF. The CDR3 DNA reads TGTGCCAGCAGCTTGGCCGGGACAGATGAGGACGAGCAGTACTTC.

This chain connects TRBV4-2 to TRBJ2-1, with 12 bases that match TRBD2. V trimming: 2 bases; J trimming: 7 bases; junction bases outside the gene matches: 9. This CDR3 is built from 17 residues. The germline V gene encodes CDR1 LGHNA and CDR2 YNFKEQ. The DNA for the CDR3 is TGTGCCAGCAGCCAACAAACCTCTAGCGGGGGGGCGAATGAGCAGTTCTTC. Translation gives CASSQQTSSGGANEQFF.

The chain employs TRBV5-1 and TRBJ2-7, with 9 bases identical to TRBD1. This CDR3 comprises 16 residues. V trimming: 5 bases; J trimming: 4 bases; junction bases outside the gene matches: 13. Germline-derived CDR1 and CDR2 are SGHRS and YFSETQ. The CDR3 protein is CASRVNPRDRAYEQYF. The CDR3 bases are TGCGCCAGCAGAGTCAACCCCCGGGACAGGGCTTACGAGCAGTACTTC.

The chain employs TRBV6-5 and TRBJ2-7, with a weak D call TRBD2 (5 bases). The CDR3 has 15 amino acids. V lost 6 bases and J 2 bases, leaving 17 bases between the germline ends. CDR1 and CDR2 (germline): MNHEY, SVGAGI. The CDR3 loop reads CASSDNSRGTYEQYF. In DNA, the CDR3 is TGTGCCAGCAGCGATAATAGCCGGGGTACCTACGAGCAGTACTTC.

This clone was seen a few times. The CDR3 bases are TGTGCCAGTCGAACTGGGGTGGGCAGGGGAGAGACCCAGTACTTC. Translation gives CASRTGVGRGETQYF. This chain connects TRBV19 to TRBJ2-5, with D tentatively TRBD1 (6 bases). In germline, CDR1 is LNHDA, CDR2 SQIVND (reference sequence). This CDR3 is built from 15 residues. V was trimmed by 8 bases and J by 4 bases, leaving 20 bases between them. The variable domain in full, completed from reference TRBV19 and TRBJ2-5, reads DGGITQSPKYLFRKEGQNVTLSCEQNLNHDAMYWYRQDPGQGLRLIYYSQIVNDFQKGDIAEGYSVSREKKESFPLTVTSAQKNPTAFYLCASRTGVGRGETQYFGPGTRLLVL.

V gene TRBV4-1 combines with J gene TRBJ2-7; D could derive from TRBD1 or TRBD2 (6 bases each). Trimming took 1 base from V and 3 from J, leaving 16 bases between them. This CDR3 spans 16 amino acids. Germline V lookup: CDR1 MGHRA, CDR2 YSYEKL. The CDR3 DNA reads TGCGCCAGCAGCCAAGGGTCCGGGGGCGGTTACTACGAGCAGTACTTC. This encodes CASSQGSGGGYYEQYF.

The rearrangement uses TRBV7-2 and TRBJ2-7; D is perhaps TRBD2 (6 bases). This CDR3 has 14 residues. Trimming left V 3 bases short and J 4 bases short, with 13 bases between. Germline V CDR1 and CDR2: SGHTA, FQGNSA. As DNA, the CDR3 is TGTGCCAGCAGCTTGCTTAGCGGAGGATACGAGCAGTACTTC. It specifies CASSLLSGGYEQYF.

The genes are TRBV5-1 and TRBJ1-1; D is perhaps TRBD1 (6 bases). V lost 2 bases, J lost 2 bases, and 10 bases lay in between. Germline V gives CDR1 SGHRS, CDR2 YFSETQ. The CDR3 contains 14 residues. Here the CDR3 DNA reads TGCGCCAGCAGCTTTACAGGGTTCAACACTGAAGCTTTCTTT. Translation: CASSFTGFNTEAFF.

The chain uses TRBV7-2 and TRBJ1-5, with D perhaps matching TRBD1 (6 bases). The CDR3 covers 15 residues. The V gene's germline CDR1 is SGHTA and CDR2 FQGNSA. The germline V and J ends were trimmed by 0 bases and 7 bases, with 13 bases remaining between them. CDR3 sequence reads: CASSLAGGHGQPQHF. In DNA form, the CDR3 reads TGTGCCAGCAGCTTAGCGGGGGGGCATGGCCAGCCCCAGCATTTT.

This rearrangement joins TRBV30 to TRBJ1-5; tentative D call: TRBD1 (5 bases). Germline V lookup: CDR1 GTSNPN, CDR2 SVGIG (reference sequence). Trimming pared 3 bases from V and 6 bases from J, leaving 15 bases between. This CDR3 contains 14 residues. In DNA, the CDR3 is TGTGCCTGGAGGGGGCAGGGTGTGAGTCAGCCCCAGCATTTT. Translation gives CAWRGQGVSQPQHF.

The V call is TRBV5-1, the J call TRBJ2-5, with D perhaps matching TRBD1 or TRBD2 (5 bases each). V was shortened by 4 bases and J by 1 base, with 14 bases between the two germline ends. The CDR3 loop spans 15 amino acids. CDR1 is SGHRS, CDR2 YFSETQ, per germline. CDR3 DNA: TGCGCCAGCAGCCTAACCCCGGGGCCCCAAGAGACCCAGTACTTC. Protein: CASSLTPGPQETQYF.

This chain joins TRBV24-1 and TRBJ2-2, with D perhaps matching TRBD1 (6 bases). V was trimmed by 4 bases and J by 4 bases, leaving 12 bases between them. In germline, CDR1 is KGHDR, CDR2 SFDVKD. CDR3 length: 15 residues. The CDR3 region is CATSDRTVGTGELFF. The CDR3 region has the DNA TGTGCCACCAGTGACCGGACAGTTGGCACCGGGGAGCTGTTTTTT.

The chain combines TRBV5-1 with TRBJ1-4; D is possibly TRBD1 (5 bases). V was pared by 4 bases and J by 0 bases, with 13 bases between. In germline, CDR1 is SGHRS, CDR2 YFSETQ. The CDR3 loop spans 16 amino acids. This CDR3 is CASSPGNLATNEKLFF. In DNA, the CDR3 is TGCGCCAGCAGCCCAGGGAACCTTGCAACTAATGAAAAACTGTTTTTT.

This chain links TRBV19 with TRBJ2-1, with TRBD2 matching over 14 bases. The junction had 4 bases not matched to a gene; V was cut back by 6 bases and J by 9 bases. CDR1 is LNHDA, CDR2 SQIVND, per germline (reference sequence). The CDR3 is 14 residues long. CDR3 sequence reads: CASRGLAGASEQFF. For the CDR3, the DNA is TGTGCCAGTAGGGGACTAGCGGGAGCCTCTGAGCAGTTCTTC.

This clone has a single count. V and J are TRBV3-1 (or the pseudogene TRBV3-2) and TRBJ1-6; D ambiguous. The CDR3 length is 14 residues. Germline CDR1 LGHDT, CDR2 YNNKEL (reference sequence). Between the trimmed V and J ends, which lost 1 base and 8 bases, there was a span of 9 bases. CDR3 sequence reads: CASSQAVGDSPLHF. CDR3 nucleotides: TGTGCCAGCAGCCAAGCGGTCGGGGATTCACCCCTCCACTTT.

DNA of the CDR3: TGTGCCAGCAGTTTATATAGGCTAGCATCCTACAATGAGCAGTTCTTC. Translated: CASSLYRLASYNEQFF. This chain links TRBV27 with TRBJ2-1; TRBD2 is a possible D gene (5 bases). This CDR3 contains 16 residues. Germline V gene data show CDR1 as MNHEY and CDR2 as SMNVEV (reference sequence). V was clipped by 1 base and J by 1 base, with 11 bases between them.

This rearrangement joins TRBV19 to TRBJ1-5, with unresolved D. V was clipped by 10 bases and J by 1 base, with 17 bases between them. Germline loops: CDR1 LNHDA, CDR2 SQIVND (reference sequence). The CDR3 spans 15 residues. DNA for the CDR3: TGTGCCACCTCGTCTCCTTACAAGAGCAATCAGCCCCAGCATTTT. Its translation: CATSSPYKSNQPQHF.